This TCR beta chain was found in a study of blood T cell repertoires in COVID-19. Background on the study: The United States, Italy and Spain were the sources of the acute and convalescent COVID-19 samples. PBMCs, B-cell-depleted T cells, or T cells provided the cDNA or gDNA that made up the material.

This CDR3 comprises 15 residues. Trimming shortened V by 4 bases and J by 0 bases, and 10 bases separated the two germline ends. Germline V gives CDR1 LGHDT, CDR2 YNNKEL (reference sequence). Original data processing: Amplifying reference gene primers gave estimates of nucleated cell counts. Generated by immunoSEQ multiplex PCR, the TCRdb table keeps only in-frame clones and is missing some. That table is the source of V, J and clone size, and D and trimming were worked out from the DNA. The sample holds under 250,000 clones, 80% to 85% seen once. The chain links TRBV3-1 (or the pseudogene TRBV3-2) to TRBJ2-1; perhaps TRBD2 as D (5 bases). This sequence was found in a woman in her 70s with COVID-19, enrolled during active disease. Sequences were obtained from peripheral blood. The CDR3, as DNA: TGTGCCAGCAGCCTTAGCGCGAGCTCCTACAATGAGCAGTTCTTC. Residues: CASSLSASSYNEQFF.